These T cell receptor beta chains were read from a single sample in a study of cytomegalovirus exposure and HLA in healthy donors. The data were produced by immunoSEQ multiplex PCR, yet TCRdb's version contains in-frame clones alone and is incomplete. The data contain about 97,000 clones, roughly three quarters of them seen just once; the ten biggest clones take up approximately 3.4%. The sample consisted of PBMCs. All receptors come from a male donor in good health and CMV-seropositive. Each CDR3 is given with its conserved first and last residue. The D gene is left open where the match is weak. For some rows the clone size is stated as once, few or many, or as a class when expanded; others skip it.

D gene: -
V gene: TRBV19
J gene: TRBJ1-1
clone size: -
CDR3 DNA: TGTGCCAGTAGTTGGGGGGACACTGAAGCTTTCTTT
CDR3 protein: CASSWGDTEAFF

D gene: -
V gene: TRBV5-1
J gene: TRBJ2-2
clone size: -
CDR3 DNA: TGCGCCAGCAGCTTAAGGGGCCGTGAAACCGGGGAGCTGTTTTTT
CDR3 protein: CASSLRGRETGELFF

D gene: -
V gene: TRBV19
J gene: TRBJ1-2
clone size: -
CDR3 DNA: TGTGCCAGTAGTATTGTGGGGACTTCTAACTATGGCTACACCTTC
CDR3 protein: CASSIVGTSNYGYTF

D gene: TRBD1
V gene: TRBV18
J gene: TRBJ2-7
clone size: -
CDR3 DNA: TGTGCCAGTACCTCAGGGACAGAGTACGAGCAGTACTTC
CDR3 protein: CASTSGTEYEQYF

D gene: -
V gene: TRBV13
J gene: TRBJ2-7
clone size: once
CDR3 DNA: TGTGCCAGCAGCTTAGCTACGGGTTACTACGAGCAGTACTTC
CDR3 protein: CASSLATGYYEQYF

D gene: -
V gene: TRBV9
J gene: TRBJ2-5
clone size: -
CDR3 DNA: TGTGCCAGCAGCGTAGTCGCCACGGGGACCCAGTACTTC
CDR3 protein: CASSVVATGTQYF

D gene: -
V gene: TRBV5-1
J gene: TRBJ2-6
clone size: few
CDR3 DNA: TGCGCCAGCAGCTTGAGTTCAGGGGCCGGGGCCAACGTCCTGACTTTC
CDR3 protein: CASSLSSGAGANVLTF

D gene: TRBD1
V gene: TRBV30
J gene: TRBJ1-6
clone size: -
CDR3 DNA: TGTGCCTGGGGGAGGACAGGGGATTCACCCCTCCACTTT
CDR3 protein: CAWGRTGDSPLHF

D gene: TRBD1
V gene: TRBV6-1
J gene: TRBJ2-2
clone size: -
CDR3 DNA: TGTGCCAGCACCACGGGACAGGGCACCACCGGGGAGCTGTTTTTT
CDR3 protein: CASTTGQGTTGELFF

D gene: -
V gene: TRBV19
J gene: TRBJ1-6
clone size: -
CDR3 DNA: TGTGCCAGTAGGGGGGGGGCAGGGAGCTCCTATAATTCACCCCTCCACTTT
CDR3 protein: CASRGGAGSSYNSPLHF

D gene: -
V gene: TRBV9
J gene: TRBJ2-3
clone size: -
CDR3 DNA: TGTGCCAGCAGCCCGACAGGCATCCCTAGCACAGATACGCAGTATTTT
CDR3 protein: CASSPTGIPSTDTQYF

D gene: TRBD1
V gene: TRBV30
J gene: TRBJ1-3
clone size: -
CDR3 DNA: TGTGCCTTAGGACAGGGGGCTTCTGGAAACACCATATATTTT
CDR3 protein: CALGQGASGNTIYF

D gene: TRBD1
V gene: TRBV9
J gene: TRBJ1-1
clone size: -
CDR3 DNA: TGTGCCAGCAGCGTAGTAGCTGGGATGACAGGGGATGAAGCTTTCTTT
CDR3 protein: CASSVVAGMTGDEAFF

D gene: TRBD2
V gene: TRBV30
J gene: TRBJ2-1
clone size: few
CDR3 DNA: TGTGCCTGGGGGGGACTAGCTACGAACAATGAGCAGTTCTTC
CDR3 protein: CAWGGLATNNEQFF

D gene: TRBD1
V gene: TRBV2
J gene: TRBJ2-7
clone size: -
CDR3 DNA: TGTGCCAGCAGTTTCAACAGGGGCTACGAGCAGTACTTC
CDR3 protein: CASSFNRGYEQYF

D gene: -
V gene: TRBV9
J gene: TRBJ1-3
clone size: once
CDR3 DNA: TGTGCCAGCAGCGGCGGGTCTCACCCTGGAAACACCATATATTTT
CDR3 protein: CASSGGSHPGNTIYF

D gene: TRBD1
V gene: TRBV5-1
J gene: TRBJ1-2
clone size: -
CDR3 DNA: TGCGCCAGCAGCTGGAGACTACAGGGGAACTATGGCTACACCTTC
CDR3 protein: CASSWRLQGNYGYTF

D gene: TRBD2
V gene: TRBV2
J gene: TRBJ2-5
clone size: -
CDR3 DNA: TGTGCCAGCAGGGCTAGCGGGGGCCAAGAGACCCAGTACTTC
CDR3 protein: CASRASGGQETQYF

D gene: TRBD1
V gene: TRBV5-1
J gene: TRBJ2-7
clone size: -
CDR3 DNA: TGCGCCAGCAGCTCAGGACAGGTCTCCTACGAGCAGTACTTC
CDR3 protein: CASSSGQVSYEQYF

D gene: -
V gene: TRBV7-2
J gene: TRBJ1-2
clone size: few
CDR3 DNA: TGTGCCAGCAGCTACAGGGCCGAAGGGGTCTATGGCTACACCTTC
CDR3 protein: CASSYRAEGVYGYTF

D gene: -
V gene: TRBV15
J gene: TRBJ2-5
clone size: -
CDR3 DNA: TGTGCCACCAGCAGAGATTTGGGGCGGGAGACCCAGTACTTC
CDR3 protein: CATSRDLGRETQYF

D gene: TRBD1
V gene: TRBV10-3
J gene: TRBJ1-3
clone size: -
CDR3 DNA: TGTGCCATCAGATGGGACAGGGGACTCTCTGGAAACACCATATATTTT
CDR3 protein: CAIRWDRGLSGNTIYF

D gene: TRBD1
V gene: TRBV30
J gene: TRBJ2-5
clone size: -
CDR3 DNA: TGTGCCTGGTCGGACAGGGGAGAAGGCCAGTACTTC
CDR3 protein: CAWSDRGEGQYF

D gene: -
V gene: TRBV6-5
J gene: TRBJ2-7
clone size: few
CDR3 DNA: TGTGCCAGCAGGGTTGAGGGAGCCTACGAGCAGTACTTC
CDR3 protein: CASRVEGAYEQYF

D gene: -
V gene: TRBV5-1
J gene: TRBJ2-1
clone size: -
CDR3 DNA: TGCGCCAGCAGCATTAGTACTAATCCTCCTGGTGAGCAGTTCTTC
CDR3 protein: CASSISTNPPGEQFF

D gene: -
V gene: TRBV6-5
J gene: TRBJ2-3
clone size: -
CDR3 DNA: TGTGCCAGCAGCCCTAGGACAGTCTTGGCGCAGTATTTT
CDR3 protein: CASSPRTVLAQYF

D gene: -
V gene: TRBV5-4
J gene: TRBJ2-1
clone size: -
CDR3 DNA: TGTGCCAGCAGCTTGGCTTTGGGGGCGCGCAATGAGCAGTTCTTC
CDR3 protein: CASSLALGARNEQFF

D gene: -
V gene: TRBV5-1
J gene: TRBJ1-1
clone size: -
CDR3 DNA: TGCGCCAGCAGCCTGACGGGGAGGGACACTGAAGCTTTCTTT
CDR3 protein: CASSLTGRDTEAFF

D gene: TRBD1
V gene: TRBV5-1
J gene: TRBJ1-4
clone size: -
CDR3 DNA: TGCGCCAGCAGCAGCCAGGGGGCGACTAATGAAAAACTGTTTTTT
CDR3 protein: CASSSQGATNEKLFF

D gene: TRBD1
V gene: TRBV29-1
J gene: TRBJ2-1
clone size: -
CDR3 DNA: TGCAGCGTTATCACACAGGGGAATGAGCAGTTCTTC
CDR3 protein: CSVITQGNEQFF

D gene: -
V gene: TRBV7-7
J gene: TRBJ2-1
clone size: few
CDR3 DNA: TGTGCTAGCAGCTCCGCGGCAGGGGACAATGAGCAGTTCTTC
CDR3 protein: CASSSAAGDNEQFF